The clone carrying this T cell receptor beta chain was found once. Its antigen is undetermined. This entry belongs to a study of cytomegalovirus exposure and HLA in healthy donors. Study results and limitations: Some V segments could not be told apart, so they were left out, TRBV6-2 and TRBV6-3 among them. Across donors, sequencing depth was assumed by presence/absence analyses to be roughly uniform. Sequence variants that were highly shared formed a cluster that was likely a sequencing artifact. One variant, a missense change in DCLRE1C, was linked in a later analysis to TCR beta V- and J-gene trimming.

The CDR3 runs 15 residues. The junction had 4 bases not matched to a gene; V was cut back by 4 bases and J by 9 bases. CDR1 and CDR2 from the germline V gene are SGHRS and YFSETQ. A multiplex PCR was run with 60 Vbeta primers and 13 Jbeta primers. The repertoire was sequenced with immunoSEQ multiplex PCR; TCRdb's copy has only in-frame clones and lacks some. The table lists over 150,000 clones, 70% to 85% of them singletons. Sequencing was carried out using PBMCs. The TCR was taken from a man aged 40-50 years in good health and CMV-seronegative. V and J are TRBV5-1 and TRBJ2-1, with 16 bases lining up with TRBD2. CDR3 sequence (DNA): TGCGCCAGCAGCGGGACTAGCGGGAGGGCCAGTGAGCAGTTCTTC. It is translated as CASSGTSGRASEQFF. The variable domain in full, with the rest retrieved from reference TRBV5-1 and TRBJ2-1, is KAGVTQTPRYLIKTRGQQVTLSCSPISGHRSVSWYQQTPGQGLQFLFEYFSETQRNKGNFPGRFSGRQFSNSRSEMNVSTLELGDSALYLCASSGTSGRASEQFFGPGTRLTVL.